Below are 12 T cell receptor beta chains sequenced from a single sample in a study of identical twins. TCRdb re-derived calls from the 5' RACE reads in MiXCR, one entry per CDR3 protein. The sample holds approximately 550,000 distinct CDR3 sequences, approximately 20% seen once. The same sample was also studied in work on yellow fever vaccine responses in identical twins.

The sample taken for sequencing was CD4+ T cells sorted from blood. Receptors originate from a woman younger than 35 in good health.

The chain combines TRBV7-2 with TRBJ2-7; D remains unclear. Germline V gene sequence: CDR1 SGHTA, CDR2 FQGNSA. V lost 6 bases and J lost 3, with 12 bases in between. The CDR3 spans 13 residues. This CDR3 reads CASRPGVYYEQYF. The CDR3, as DNA: TGTGCCAGCAGGCCAGGTGTCTACTACGAGCAGTACTTC.

V gene TRBV5-1 combines with J gene TRBJ2-5, with a tentative D call TRBD1 (6 bases). Germline CDR1 is SGHRS and CDR2 is YFSETQ. This CDR3 is built from 16 residues. Between the trimmed V and J ends, which lost 4 bases and 1 base, there was a span of 17 bases. CDR3 nucleotides: TGCGCCAGCAGCGTAGCACAGGGAGCCCCCCAAGAGACCCAGTACTTC. Its protein product is CASSVAQGAPQETQYF.

This clonotype was counted a few times. The V call is TRBV2, the J call TRBJ2-1; possible D gene TRBD2, 6 bases. The CDR3 has 14 residues. CDR1 and CDR2 from the germline V gene are SNHLY and FYNNEI. The germline V and J ends were trimmed by 9 bases and 0 bases, with 12 bases remaining between them. In nucleotides, the CDR3 is TGTGCCAGAACAGCGGGCCCCTCCTACAATGAGCAGTTCTTC. It encodes CARTAGPSYNEQFF.

This chain uses TRBV20-1 with TRBJ2-1; D gene unclear. V was cut by 6 bases and J by 0 bases, with 18 bases left in between. Germline values: CDR1 DFQATT, CDR2 SNEGSKA (reference sequence). This CDR3 is built from 16 residues. The CDR3 DNA reads TGCAGTGCAACTCTTCACGGCGGAAGCTCCTACAATGAGCAGTTCTTC. Translating gives CSATLHGGSSYNEQFF.

This chain connects TRBV12-3 or TRBV12-4 to TRBJ1-6; D is uncertain. With 3 bases removed from V and 4 bases from J, the gap between germline ends came to 7 bases. The CDR3 spans 14 residues. CDR3: CASSFRNYNSPLHF. As DNA, the CDR3 is TGTGCCAGCAGTTTTCGGAATTATAATTCACCCCTCCACTTT.

The chain combines TRBV5-1 with TRBJ2-4, with 10 positions matching TRBD1. This CDR3 has 13 residues. V gave up 4 bases and J gave up 12 bases; unmatched junction bases: 7. Germline V gives CDR1 SGHRS, CDR2 YFSETQ. The CDR3 DNA sequence: TGCGCCAGCAGCACGGGGACAGGGGAGAGTCAGTACTTC. Amino acids: CASSTGTGESQYF.

This clonotype was found a few times. The chain uses TRBV18 and TRBJ2-5; no clear D gene. With 3 bases removed from V and 0 bases from J, the gap between germline ends came to 5 bases. The V gene's germline CDR1 is KGHSH and CDR2 LQKENI. This CDR3 has 13 residues. The CDR3 nucleotides are TGTGCCAGCTCACCGCAGTACCAAGAGACCCAGTACTTC. As protein: CASSPQYQETQYF.

The chain links TRBV25-1 to TRBJ2-5; 10 bases map to TRBD1. Unmatched junction bases numbered 8, after V lost 6 bases and J lost 4 bases. Looked up from germline, CDR1 is MGHDK and CDR2 is SYGVNS. This CDR3 has 15 amino acids. CDR3 in amino acids: CASRRQGARGETQYF. The CDR3 region has the DNA TGTGCCAGCAGACGACAGGGGGCGCGTGGAGAGACCCAGTACTTC.

This clonotype occurred a few times. The chain carries TRBV6-1 and TRBJ2-1; possibly TRBD2 for D (6 bases). The CDR3 runs 12 residues. Trimming pared 8 bases from V and 11 bases from J, leaving 16 bases between. CDR1 MNHNS and CDR2 SASEGT come from the germline V gene. CDR3 coding DNA: TGTGCCAGCGGGACTCTATGGATGCAGCAGTTCTTC. Translating gives CASGTLWMQQFF.

In this sample, this clonotype turned up a few times. This chain connects TRBV6-5 to TRBJ2-1; D may be TRBD2 (5 bases). Trimming left V 0 bases short and J 4 bases short, with 16 bases between. Per the germline V gene, CDR1 is MNHEY and CDR2 is SVGAGI. The CDR3 has 17 amino acids. Here the CDR3 reads CASSYSSGLAQYNEQFF. In nucleotides, the CDR3 is TGTGCCAGCAGTTACTCGTCCGGGCTAGCTCAATACAATGAGCAGTTCTTC.

This clonotype was seen only once. The CDR3 loop is CASSSRTSGRSYNEQFF. The CDR3 DNA follows: TGTGCCAGCAGTTCCCGGACTAGCGGGAGATCCTACAATGAGCAGTTCTTC. The J gene is TRBJ2-1, the V gene TRBV28, with 13 bases matching TRBD2. V shed 4 bases and J 1 base; nucleotides not matched to a gene: 4. CDR3 length: 17 residues. Per germline, CDR1 MDHEN and CDR2 SYDVKM.

The chain links TRBV3-1 to TRBJ1-2; 8 bases agree with TRBD1. The CDR3 sequence is 14 residues long. Unmatched junction bases numbered 4, after V lost 3 bases and J lost 4 bases. The germline V gene encodes CDR1 LGHDT and CDR2 YNNKEL (reference sequence). CDR3 in DNA: TGTGCCAGCAGCCATCGGGACAGGAGCTATGGCTACACCTTC. It codes for CASSHRDRSYGYTF.